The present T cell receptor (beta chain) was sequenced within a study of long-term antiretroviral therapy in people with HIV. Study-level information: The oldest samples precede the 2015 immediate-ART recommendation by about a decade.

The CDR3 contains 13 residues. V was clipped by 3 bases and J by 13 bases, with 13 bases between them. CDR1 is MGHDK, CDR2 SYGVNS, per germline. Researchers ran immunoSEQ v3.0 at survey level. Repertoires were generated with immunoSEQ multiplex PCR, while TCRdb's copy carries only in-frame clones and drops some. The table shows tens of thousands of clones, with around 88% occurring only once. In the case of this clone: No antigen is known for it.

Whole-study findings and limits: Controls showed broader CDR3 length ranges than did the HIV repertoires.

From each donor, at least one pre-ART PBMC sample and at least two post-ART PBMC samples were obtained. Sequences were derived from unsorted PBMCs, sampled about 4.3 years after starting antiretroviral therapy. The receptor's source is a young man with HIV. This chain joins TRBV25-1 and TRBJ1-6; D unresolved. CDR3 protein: CASSDSRERPLHF. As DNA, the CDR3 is TGTGCCAGCAGTGATTCTAGGGAACGGCCCCTCCACTTT.